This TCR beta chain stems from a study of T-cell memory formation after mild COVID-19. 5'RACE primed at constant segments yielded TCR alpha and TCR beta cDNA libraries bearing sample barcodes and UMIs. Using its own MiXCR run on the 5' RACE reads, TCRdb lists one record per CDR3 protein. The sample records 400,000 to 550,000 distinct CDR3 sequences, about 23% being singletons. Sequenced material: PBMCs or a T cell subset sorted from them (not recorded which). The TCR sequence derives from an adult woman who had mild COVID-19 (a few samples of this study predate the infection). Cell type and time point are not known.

CDR3 coding DNA: TGTGCCAGTAGTATAAATAGCGGGAGTCGCGAGCAGTACTTC. Translating it yields CASSINSGSREQYF. The rearrangement joins TRBV19 to TRBJ2-7, with 9 bases that match TRBD2. The CDR3 has 14 amino acids. V dropped 2 bases and J dropped 6; count of bases not matched to a gene: 5. Per germline, CDR1 LNHDA and CDR2 SQIVND (reference sequence).